This TCR beta chain was recovered during a study of T cell repertoires in cytomegalovirus infection (dated by TCRdb to about 2019). General notes on the study: Because public TCR beta signatures pointed to carriage of CMV infection together with the matching HLA type, the HLA type of each donor mattered for the analysis. The full study reports these points: In the ex vivo response, HLA-C-restricted CMV-specific TCR beta clonotypes were dominant, and in two of eight donors the single most frequent clonotype came from this HLA-C-restricted group. In both this cohort and an independent approximately 400-donor cohort, the cumulative frequency of public TCR beta family members distinguished carriers of CMV infection plus the relevant HLA type.

TCRdb lists the instrument as Illumina HiSeq 1500. The raw public reads went through TCRdb reprocessing: fastp at Q25, MiXCR clone calling, in-frame beta chains kept. All rows with the same CDR3 protein become a single entry with the most common DNA and genes. The sample table records 350,000 to 450,000 distinct CDR3 sequences; roughly 18% of these occur just once. Approximately 10% of the sample comes from the top ten. This clonotype was observed a handful of times. Its antigen remains undetermined. Per-base qualities were not stored, and no clone one base away is much larger. The V and J ends are trimmed by 0 bases and 6 bases, leaving 11 bases between them. CDR1 and CDR2 are drawn from the germline V gene: MNHEY, SVGAGI. The CDR3 goes from the cysteine to the phenylalanine over 15 residues. Of all the DNA, just the CDR3 is kept, 45 bases in frame from base 1.

The TCR comes from a human donor in good health (CMV status not recorded). Some clones in this sample may be carry-over from other donors' samples. The chain is made from TRBV6-5 and TRBJ1-4, with no confidently assigned D gene. Sequencing was done on a sample of PBMCs. The CDR3 protein sequence reads: CASSYSGGSDEKLFF. The sequenced DNA: TGTGCCAGCAGTTACTCCGGCGGTTCGGATGAAAAACTGTTTTTT.